The rows below give T cell receptor beta chains drawn from one sample of a study of blood T cell repertoires in COVID-19. The method was immunoSEQ multiplex PCR; TCRdb's version includes in-frame clones alone and lacks a portion of them. The sample has 300,000 to 350,000 clones; around 86% are singletons. The sequenced sample was PBMCs or T cells enriched from blood (not recorded which). The origin of the receptors is a woman in her thirties or forties with acute COVID-19. The CDR3 runs from the conserved cysteine through the conserved F or W. Each record gives: clone size, D gene, J gene, V gene, CDR3 protein, CDR3 DNA. The D gene is left open where the match is weak. For some rows the clone size is stated as once, few or many, or as a class when expanded; others skip it.

>.|.|TRBJ2-6|TRBV28
CASSPLPGTGANVLTF
TGTGCCAGCAGTCCGTTACCAGGGACTGGGGCCAACGTCCTGACTTTC
>once|TRBD1|TRBJ1-2|TRBV2
CASSERGWDRGWYGYTF
TGTGCCAGCAGTGAAAGAGGATGGGACAGGGGATGGTATGGCTACACCTTC
>.|.|TRBJ1-1|TRBV12-3/TRBV12-4
CASSFTVNTEAFF
TGTGCCAGCAGTTTCACAGTGAACACTGAAGCTTTCTTT
>.|TRBD1|TRBJ1-6|TRBV5-4
CASSLGGYRGRNSPLHF
TGTGCCAGCAGCTTGGGGGGCTACAGGGGGCGAAATTCACCCCTCCACTTT
>.|TRBD1|TRBJ2-5|TRBV5-1
CASSLAHRGRGETQYF
TGCGCCAGCAGCTTGGCCCACAGGGGGCGCGGGGAGACCCAGTACTTC
>.|.|TRBJ1-5|TRBV6-4
CASSDFSSALISHYSNQPQHF
TGTGCCAGCAGTGACTTCAGTAGTGCACTAATTTCACATTATAGCAATCAGCCCCAGCATTTT
>.|.|TRBJ2-3|TRBV10-3
CAISGRGDTQYF
TGTGCCATCAGTGGAAGGGGGGATACGCAGTATTTT
>.|.|TRBJ2-1|TRBV19
CASSIQGPYNEQFF
TGTGCCAGTAGTATCCAGGGGCCATACAATGAGCAGTTCTTC
>.|.|TRBJ1-2|TRBV5-8
CASSSFLNEGYTF
TGTGCCAGCAGCTCCTTTCTGAACGAGGGCTACACCTTC
>once|.|TRBJ2-7|TRBV6-5
CATKALYEQYF
TGTGCCACCAAAGCTTTATACGAGCAGTACTTC
>.|TRBD1|TRBJ1-5|TRBV28
CASRVDRAGQPQHF
TGTGCCAGCAGAGTCGACAGGGCGGGCCAGCCCCAGCATTTT
>.|.|TRBJ2-3|TRBV9
CASSTEGRTDTQYF
TGTGCCAGCAGCACAGAGGGCCGCACAGATACGCAGTATTTT
>.|TRBD2|TRBJ2-1|TRBV10-3
CAISDSGRIYNEQFF
TGTGCCATCAGTGATAGCGGGAGGATCTACAATGAGCAGTTCTTC
>.|.|TRBJ1-5|TRBV6-6
CASSPGRPGVSNQPQHF
TGTGCCAGCAGTCCGGGACGGCCGGGGGTTAGCAATCAGCCCCAGCATTTT
>few|TRBD2|TRBJ2-1|TRBV19
CASSAGDPNSYNEQFF
TGTGCCAGTAGCGCGGGAGACCCAAACTCCTACAATGAGCAGTTCTTC
>.|.|TRBJ2-7|TRBV25-1
CASSEKRGSVDLEQYF
TGTGCCAGCAGCGAAAAAAGGGGTTCAGTCGACTTAGAGCAGTACTTC
>.|.|TRBJ1-1|TRBV7-8
CASSLVSRMRGLIAEAFF
TGTGCCAGCAGCTTAGTTTCGAGGATGAGAGGTCTAATCGCTGAAGCTTTCTTT
>.|TRBD2|TRBJ2-3|TRBV4-2
CASSQGGASGIVTQYF
TGTGCCAGCAGCCAAGGGGGTGCTAGCGGGATCGTTACGCAGTATTTT
>.|.|TRBJ2-7|TRBV5-4
CASSFTGVYEQYF
TGTGCCAGCAGCTTTACCGGTGTCTACGAGCAGTACTTC
>.|TRBD2|TRBJ2-1|TRBV3-1/TRBV3-2
CASSPGLAGGHGQFF
TGTGCCAGCAGCCCAGGACTAGCGGGGGGGCATGGGCAGTTCTTC
>.|.|TRBJ2-1|TRBV7-2
CASSHPRWKLLNNEQFF
TGTGCCAGCAGCCATCCTCGATGGAAATTACTAAACAATGAGCAGTTCTTC
>once|.|TRBJ2-5|TRBV2
CASSENRKETQYF
TGTGCCAGCAGTGAGAACAGGAAAGAGACCCAGTACTTC
>.|TRBD2|TRBJ2-1|TRBV7-2
CASSPGLALGEQFF
TGTGCCAGCAGCCCGGGACTAGCACTAGGTGAGCAGTTCTTC
>.|TRBD1|TRBJ2-5|TRBV10-3
CAISELKVGQAGQETQYF
TGTGCCATCAGTGAATTAAAGGTGGGACAGGCTGGACAAGAGACCCAGTACTTC
>.|.|TRBJ2-2|TRBV3-1/TRBV3-2
CASRTTGINTGELFF
TGTGCCAGCAGAACGACAGGAATTAACACCGGGGAGCTGTTTTTT
>.|.|TRBJ2-2|TRBV14
CASSHKVSGTGELFF
TGTGCCAGCAGCCACAAGGTCTCAGGCACCGGGGAGCTGTTTTTT
>.|.|TRBJ2-7|TRBV5-5
CASSLAHISYEQYF
TGTGCCAGCAGCTTGGCCCACATCTCCTACGAGCAGTACTTC
>once|TRBD1|TRBJ1-6|TRBV4-2
CASSQDSAQRDRGSSPLHF
TGTGCCAGCAGCCAAGATAGTGCTCAGAGGGACAGGGGAAGTTCACCCCTCCACTTT
>.|TRBD1|TRBJ1-2|TRBV27
CASSFTGGERGGYTF
TGTGCCAGCAGTTTCACAGGGGGAGAAAGGGGTGGCTACACCTTC